The 15 T cell receptor beta chains presented below share a single source sample, sequenced in a study of early T cells in non-severe SARS-CoV-2 infection. From the 5' RACE reads, TCRdb called clonotypes with MiXCR, one entry per CDR3 protein. In the table there are 45,000 or so distinct CDR3 sequences, roughly 4% of which are singletons. Sample: whole blood. Receptors were obtained from an adult who was a healthcare worker with PCR-confirmed SARS-CoV-2 infection or an uninfected control (not recorded which).

This clonotype showed up many times. V usage is TRBV27 and J usage is TRBJ2-7; D is uncertain. Trimming took off 2 bases at V and 5 bases at J, with 16 bases between the two ends. The CDR3 loop spans 15 amino acids. From germline, CDR1 is MNHEY and CDR2 SMNVEV (reference sequence). The CDR3 loop is CASSLKSPARNEQYF. The CDR3 nucleotides are TGTGCCAGCAGTTTAAAAAGCCCGGCCCGCAACGAGCAGTACTTC.

The sample holds many counts of this clonotype. The chain carries TRBV27 and TRBJ1-2; 7 bases line up with TRBD1. Per the germline V gene, CDR1 is MNHEY and CDR2 is SMNVEV (reference sequence). J lost 0 bases, V lost 3 bases, and 7 bases had no gene match. The CDR3 is 16 amino acids. DNA for the CDR3: TGTGCCAGCAGTTTGCAGGGGGAGCCAACTAACTATGGCTACACCTTC. Translating it yields CASSLQGEPTNYGYTF.

This clonotype turned up a few times. The rearrangement uses TRBV4-1 and TRBJ2-7; D not certain. Germline CDR1 reads MGHRA; CDR2 reads YSYEKL. The CDR3 has 12 residues. The V end lost 0 bases, the J end lost 6 bases, and 6 bases lay between the germline ends. The CDR3 here is CASSQDRTEQYF. The CDR3 DNA reads as TGCGCCAGCAGCCAAGATCGGACCGAGCAGTACTTC.

This clonotype was counted ten times or more. The chain combines TRBV4-1 with TRBJ1-1; 8 bases are a match to TRBD1. With V trimmed by 5 bases and J by 0 bases, 5 bases remained unmatched. Germline CDR1 and CDR2: MGHRA and YSYEKL. The CDR3 has 15 amino acids. CDR3 sequence (DNA): TGCGCCAGCAGCAACAGGGGGACTTTGAACACTGAAGCTTTCTTT. This gives the protein CASSNRGTLNTEAFF.

This clonotype was observed at least ten times. The V call is TRBV5-1, the J call TRBJ2-1; 8 bases line up with TRBD2. V shed 0 bases, J shed 4 bases, and the junction held 6 bases outside the gene matches. Per germline, CDR1 SGHRS and CDR2 YFSETQ. The length of the CDR3 is 16 residues. The DNA for the CDR3 is TGCGCCAGCAGCTTGGCGGGCGGGAGGCCTTACAATGAGCAGTTCTTC. Its protein product is CASSLAGGRPYNEQFF.

The rearrangement joins TRBV18 to TRBJ2-5; D gene uncertain. Germline V gives CDR1 KGHSH, CDR2 LQKENI. V dropped 3 bases and J dropped 5 bases, with 7 bases sitting between them. The CDR3 runs 12 residues. CDR3 sequence reads: CASSPLEETQYF. The CDR3, as DNA: TGTGCCAGCTCACCCCTTGAGGAGACCCAGTACTTC.

The gene calls are TRBV29-1 and TRBJ2-7; 8 nucleotides agree with TRBD1. Per the germline V gene, CDR1 is SQVTM and CDR2 is ANQGSEA. The CDR3 has 18 amino acids. J gave up 0 bases and V 6 bases, and 19 bases lay outside the gene matches. CDR3 loop: CSVARDRGPRPLSYEQYF. For the CDR3, the DNA is TGCAGCGTCGCACGCGACAGGGGCCCTAGACCCCTCTCCTACGAGCAGTACTTC.

At least ten counts were recorded for this clonotype. The chain carries TRBV11-1 and TRBJ2-1; 9 nucleotides align to TRBD1. CDR1 and CDR2 (germline): SGHAT, FQDESV (reference sequence). V was clipped by 1 base and J by 4 bases; unmatched bases: 5. The CDR3 is made up of 16 amino acids. The CDR3 nucleotides are TGTGCCAGCAGCTTAGGGACAGGGGCCGTATACAATGAGCAGTTCTTC. Its protein product is CASSLGTGAVYNEQFF.

Ten or more counts support this clonotype. This sequence joins TRBV9 and TRBJ2-4; D not resolved. V was pared by 0 bases and J by 7 bases, with 14 bases between. Per the germline V gene, CDR1 is SGDLS and CDR2 is YYNGEE. This CDR3 comprises 15 residues. CDR3 DNA: TGTGCCAGCAGCGTAGACATTTCACGGAAGAACATTCAGTACTTC. Amino acid sequence: CASSVDISRKNIQYF. Drawing the rest from reference TRBV9 and TRBJ2-4, the complete variable domain is DSGVTQTPKHLITATGQRVTLRCSPRSGDLSVYWYQQSLDQGLQFLIQYYNGEERAKGNILERFSAQQFPDLHSELNLSSLELGDSALYFCASSVDISRKNIQYFGAGTRLSVL.

This clonotype was observed a handful of times. The chain uses TRBV24-1 and TRBJ2-1, with TRBD1 matching over 7 bases. There are 14 residues in the CDR3. V shed 3 bases, J shed 6 bases, and the junction held 4 bases outside the gene matches. Germline V gene lookup returns CDR1 KGHDR and CDR2 SFDVKD. The CDR3 loop reads CATSDRRQGNEQFF. The CDR3 DNA reads TGTGCCACCAGTGATCGAAGACAGGGCAATGAGCAGTTCTTC.

This clonotype was observed a few times. One junction end disagrees with the germline gene, perhaps due to a read error. The chain recombines TRBV30 with TRBJ2-7, with D perhaps given as TRBD1 or TRBD2 (5 bases each). CDR3 size: 14 residues. The germline V gene encodes CDR1 GTSNPN and CDR2 SVGIG (reference sequence). The CDR3 here is CAWRPYRYSYEQYF. CDR3 bases: TGCGCCTGGAGGCCATACAGGTACTCCTACGAGCAGTACTTC.

There are a few counts of this clonotype. This sequence joins TRBV20-1 and TRBJ2-5; D is undetermined. The CDR3 totals 15 residues. V gave up 0 bases and J gave up 4 bases, with 15 bases separating them. Germline CDR1 DFQATT, CDR2 SNEGSKA (reference sequence). CDR3 protein: CSARDKPLLRETQYF. CDR3 bases: TGCAGTGCTAGAGATAAACCGCTTTTGCGAGAGACCCAGTACTTC.

This clonotype has a count of ten or more. V and J are TRBV6-6 and TRBJ2-1; 7 bases match TRBD2. Germline V CDR1 and CDR2: MNHNY, SVGAGI (reference sequence). J was trimmed by 7 bases and V by 8 bases; bases with no gene match: 8. CDR3 length: 13 amino acids. The CDR3, as DNA: TGTGCCAGCCAGGGAGGGTATGGGAATGAGCAGTTCTTC. This sequence encodes CASQGGYGNEQFF.

This clonotype was detected ten times or more. This chain joins TRBV3-1 and TRBJ2-7; D not resolved. CDR1 and CDR2 from the germline V gene are LGHDT and YNNKEL (reference sequence). V lost 1 base, J lost 1 base, and 2 bases lay in between. The CDR3 spans 12 residues. The CDR3 sequence is CASSQASYEQYF. CDR3 nucleotides: TGTGCCAGCAGCCAAGCATCCTACGAGCAGTACTTC.

This sequence joins TRBV7-9 and TRBJ1-1; 7 nucleotides line up with TRBD1. Germline CDR1 reads SEHNR; CDR2 reads FQNEAQ (reference sequence). This CDR3 is 11 amino acids long. J gave up 7 bases and V 7 bases, and 3 bases lay outside the gene matches. In DNA, the CDR3 is TGTGCCAGCAACAGGGGAGGTGAAGCTTTCTTT. This sequence encodes CASNRGGEAFF.